This is a list of T cell receptor beta chains from one sample in a study of CD8 T cells in ankylosing spondylitis. TCRdb re-analysed the 5' RACE reads in MiXCR, keeping a single row per CDR3 protein. Of about 450,000 distinct CDR3 sequences listed, roughly 27% are singletons. Sequences were obtained from blood, either unsorted or a sorted T cell fraction (not recorded which). The receptor source for this set is a male donor with ankylosing spondylitis. Each CDR3 is given with its conserved first and last residue. A D gene is named only where the DNA matches it firmly. A clone size is listed for some rows: how often the clone was seen (once, few, many), or a class if it is expanded.

abundance	j_gene	d_gene	v_gene	CDR3nt	CDR3aa
NA	TRBJ2-5	TRBD2	TRBV7-2	TGTGCCAGCAGCAACCAGGGACTAGCGGGAGGAGAGACCCAGTACTTC	CASSNQGLAGGETQYF
few	TRBJ1-2	NA	TRBV5-1	TGCGCCAGCAGCTTACTGACAAACTCTAACTATGGCTACACCTTC	CASSLLTNSNYGYTF
NA	TRBJ2-2	NA	TRBV7-2	TGTGCCAGCAGCTTAGCGAACTCGAACACCGGGGAGCTGTTTTTT	CASSLANSNTGELFF
NA	TRBJ2-1	NA	TRBV5-6	TGTGCCAGCAGCTTCGACTACAACTCCTACAATGAGCAGTTCTTC	CASSFDYNSYNEQFF
few	TRBJ1-3	NA	TRBV6-6	TGTGCCAGCTCAGGCTCTGGAAACACCATATATTTT	CASSGSGNTIYF
many	TRBJ2-1	NA	TRBV7-7	TGTGCCAGCAGCTTGGGACCCCTAGGGGGGCAGTTCTTC	CASSLGPLGGQFF
NA	TRBJ1-2	TRBD1	TRBV4-1	TGCGCCAGCAGCCAAGGTGACAGGGAGGGCGGCTACACCTTC	CASSQGDREGGYTF
NA	TRBJ2-7	TRBD2	TRBV7-9	TGTGCCAGCAGCCCCAATGGCGGGAGGGGCCACGAGCAGTACTTC	CASSPNGGRGHEQYF
NA	TRBJ1-1	NA	TRBV30	TGTGCCTGGAGTGTAGGCCAGTTGAACACTGAAGCTTTCTTT	CAWSVGQLNTEAFF
NA	TRBJ2-3	NA	TRBV5-1	TGCGCCAGCGGAGACACAGATACGCAGTATTTT	CASGDTDTQYF
NA	TRBJ2-3	TRBD2	TRBV19	TGTGCCAGTAGTACTAGCGGGATCTCTCCGCAGTATTTT	CASSTSGISPQYF
few	TRBJ2-5	TRBD2	TRBV20-1	TGCAGTGCTAGGTCCGCGGGAGTAGTGGAGACCCAGTACTTC	CSARSAGVVETQYF
NA	TRBJ1-2	TRBD1	TRBV20-1	TGCAGTGCTAGGCGCGACGGGACAGAGGTTAACACCTTC	CSARRDGTEVNTF
few	TRBJ2-1	TRBD1	TRBV20-1	TGCAGTGCTAGGGATTTGACAGGGACTGAGCAGTTCTTC	CSARDLTGTEQFF
few	TRBJ2-3	NA	TRBV20-1	TGCAGTGCTAGAGTTCTAGTGACTCTTGAAGGTCGAACAGATACGCAGTATTTT	CSARVLVTLEGRTDTQYF